What follows are 4 T cell receptor beta chains derived from one specimen sequenced in a study of beta chain features in type 1 diabetes. Broader study findings: Among all four CD4+ subsets, Type 1 diabetes patients had TCRB CDR3s that were moderately but significantly shorter.

No antigen has been identified for these receptors. Expressed TCRB transcripts were sequenced because the entire RNA isolate underwent reverse transcription. The repertoire was sequenced with immunoSEQ multiplex PCR; TCRdb's copy has only in-frame clones and lacks some. Of more than 250,000 clones in the sample, 24% were seen once. Sequencing was carried out using naive CD4+ T cells from blood. These receptors all come from a woman aged 30 to 39 with type 1 diabetes.

V usage is TRBV5-4 and J usage is TRBJ2-1, with 9 positions matching TRBD2. The J segment lost 2 bases and the V segment lost 2 bases, leaving 2 bases of the junction unmatched. Germline-derived CDR1 and CDR2 are SGHNT and YYREEE (reference sequence). This CDR3 region has 15 residues. CDR3: CASSFSGGAYNEQFF. The CDR3 DNA reads TGTGCCAGCAGCTTTAGCGGGGGAGCCTACAATGAGCAGTTCTTC.

The table lists this clone with a few counts. V is TRBV11-2 and J is TRBJ2-1; possibly TRBD2 for D (6 bases). Between the trimmed V and J ends, which lost 5 bases and 6 bases, there was a span of 11 bases. The CDR3 sequence is 13 residues long. CDR1 and CDR2 (germline): SGHAT, FQNNGV. This CDR3 reads CASSTLALNEQFF. The CDR3 DNA is TGTGCCAGCAGCACCCTAGCGCTCAATGAGCAGTTCTTC.

This clone came up a few times. This sample also contains other DNA sequences that code for the same CDR3. This chain links TRBV28 with TRBJ1-5; D remains ambiguous. This CDR3 contains 11 residues. The germline V gene has CDR1 MDHEN and CDR2 SYDVKM. Trimming took off 2 bases at V and 7 bases at J, with 3 bases between the two ends. CDR3 amino acids: CASSLRQPQHF. The CDR3 nucleotides are TGTGCCAGCAGTTTACGGCAGCCCCAGCATTTT. The whole variable domain, remainder taken from reference TRBV28 and TRBJ1-5, is DVKVTQSSRYLVKRTGEKVFLECVQDMDHENMFWYRQDPGLGLRLIYFSYDVKMKEKGDIPEGYSVSREKKERFSLILESASTNQTSMYLCASSLRQPQHFGDGTRLSIL.

Only a few counts were recorded for this clone. The chain couples TRBV4-1 to TRBJ2-3, with D possibly TRBD1 on 6 matching bases. Germline lookup yields CDR1 MGHRA and CDR2 YSYEKL. The CDR3 runs to 16 residues. Trimming stripped 3 bases from V and 4 bases from J, with 17 bases between. The CDR3 sequence is CASSQDTGLRADTQYF. The CDR3 coding sequence is TGCGCCAGCAGCCAGGACACAGGGCTAAGAGCAGATACGCAGTATTTT.